This entry describes one T cell receptor beta chain. Its antigen is not known. V was clipped by 3 bases and J by 2 bases, with 8 bases between them. The CDR3 is made up of 13 amino acids. Germline V gene data show CDR1 as MDHEN and CDR2 as SYDVKM. The data were obtained in a study of cytomegalovirus exposure and HLA in healthy donors. General observations from the study: According to the study, roughly 180 TCR beta chains were cytomegalovirus-associated. A later analysis linked around 15,000 TCR beta sequences to HLA alleles at 0.05 false discovery rate. As a later analysis revealed, the rate of TCR association differed by HLA locus, with DRB1 most and HLA-C fewest.

The PCR had 60 Vbeta and 13 Jbeta primers. Assay: immunoSEQ multiplex PCR; the TCRdb copy retains only in-frame clones and omits some. The profile shows 140,000 to 150,000 clones, 88% of them singletons. The TCR was taken from a woman aged 35 to 49 in good health and CMV-seronegative. V gene TRBV28 combines with J gene TRBJ2-7; a weak D match, TRBD1 (5 bases). Sequenced material: PBMCs. CDR3 nucleotides: TGTGCCAGCAGTTTCCCAGGGCCCTACGAGCAGTACTTC. As protein: CASSFPGPYEQYF.